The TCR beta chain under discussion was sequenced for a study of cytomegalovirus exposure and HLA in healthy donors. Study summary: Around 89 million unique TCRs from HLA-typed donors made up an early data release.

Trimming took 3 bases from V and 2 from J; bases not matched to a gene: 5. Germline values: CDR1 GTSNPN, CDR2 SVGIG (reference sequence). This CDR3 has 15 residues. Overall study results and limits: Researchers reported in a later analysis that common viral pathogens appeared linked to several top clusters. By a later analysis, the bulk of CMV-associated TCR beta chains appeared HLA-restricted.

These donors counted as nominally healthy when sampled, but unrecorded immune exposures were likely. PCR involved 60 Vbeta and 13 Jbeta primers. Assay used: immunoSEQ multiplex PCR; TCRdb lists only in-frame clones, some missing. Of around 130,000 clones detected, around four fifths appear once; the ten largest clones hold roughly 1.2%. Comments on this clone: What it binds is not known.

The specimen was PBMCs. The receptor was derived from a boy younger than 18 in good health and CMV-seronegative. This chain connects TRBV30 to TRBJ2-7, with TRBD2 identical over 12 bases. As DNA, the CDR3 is TGTGCCTGGAGGCAAAGACTAGCGGGAGCCTACGAGCAGTACTTC. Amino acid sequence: CAWRQRLAGAYEQYF.